The clone carrying this T cell receptor beta chain was counted between two and nine times. The antigen is undetermined. Trimming took off 2 bases at V and 10 bases at J, with 15 bases between the two ends. This CDR3 is 15 amino acids long. Looked up from germline, CDR1 is SNHLY and CDR2 is FYNNEI. The treatment was: approximately nine-day PBMC culture with coronavirus spike peptide pools or control peptides (ViraFEST assay). Oncomine TCR Beta short-read sequencing was applied to DNA from cultured CD4+ T cells. TCRdb recomputed calls from the PCR reads with MiXCR, one row per CDR3 protein. In the table there are approximately 15,000 distinct CDR3 sequences, around 61% of which are singletons. The sample is drawn from a study of vaccination and CD4 T cells after COVID-19. Overall study context: Two of the convalescents were Hispanic, and the group consisted of six males and four females.

The sequencing input was CD4+ T cells from blood, cultured in vitro. The TCR was taken from a human donor who had recovered from COVID-19. The chain couples TRBV2 to TRBJ1-6; unclear D gene. CDR3 DNA sequence: TGTGCCAGCAGTGAACGTGGTGCAGGACCCTCACCCCTCCACTTT. Translated: CASSERGAGPSPLHF.